This T cell receptor (beta chain) is drawn from a study of Graves' ophthalmopathy and Graves' hyperthyroidism. Only newly diagnosed hyperthyroidism patients aged 18 to 65, with under 2 months' duration, were enrolled. The study's findings and limits: Detected in blood as well were most expanded thyroid clonotypes with frequency above 0.001. With 60% to 71% sensitivity and more than 72% specificity, the model predicted ophthalmopathy progression.

RNA transcripts provided the template for amplifying TCR beta CDR3 regions. RT-PCR was first run with HTBI primers, then multiplex PCR in a second round. TCRdb independently ran MiXCR on the multiplex PCR reads; one entry per CDR3 protein. The sample records over a million distinct CDR3 sequences, around a third being singletons. The germline V and J ends were trimmed by 3 bases and 7 bases, with 12 bases remaining between them. Per the germline V gene, CDR1 is SGHVS and CDR2 is FQNEAQ. This CDR3 comprises 13 residues. For this clonotype: Its antigen is unknown.

The chain links TRBV7-8 to TRBJ2-5; D assignment may be TRBD1 or TRBD2 (5 bases each). Specimen: peripheral blood or thyroid tissue (not recorded which). This clonotype was sampled from an adult man with Graves' hyperthyroidism. The CDR3 is CASSFNLGGTQYF. In DNA form, the CDR3 reads TGTGCCAGCAGCTTTAACCTTGGGGGGACCCAGTACTTC. Variable domain in full (rest from reference TRBV7-8 and TRBJ2-5): GAGVSQSPRYKVAKRGQDVALRCDPISGHVSLFWYQQALGQGPEFLTYFQNEAQLDKSGLPSDRFFAERPEGSVSTLKIQRTQQEDSAVYLCASSFNLGGTQYFGPGTRLLVL.